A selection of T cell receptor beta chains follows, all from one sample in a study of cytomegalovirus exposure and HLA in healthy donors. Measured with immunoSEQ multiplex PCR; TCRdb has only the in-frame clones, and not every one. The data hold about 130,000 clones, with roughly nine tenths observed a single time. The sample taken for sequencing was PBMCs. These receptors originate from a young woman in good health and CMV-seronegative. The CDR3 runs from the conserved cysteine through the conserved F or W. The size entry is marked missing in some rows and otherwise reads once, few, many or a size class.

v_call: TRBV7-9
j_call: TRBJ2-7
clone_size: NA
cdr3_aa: CASSLHSYEQYF

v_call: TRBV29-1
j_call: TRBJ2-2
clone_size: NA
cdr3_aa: CSVDTRSLTGSGELFF

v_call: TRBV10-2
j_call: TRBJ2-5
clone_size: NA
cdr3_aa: CASSDGSGGLWETQYF

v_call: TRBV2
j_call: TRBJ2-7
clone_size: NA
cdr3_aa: CASTGQGSNEQYF

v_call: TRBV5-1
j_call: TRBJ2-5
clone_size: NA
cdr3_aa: CASSFLPRGGEAQYF

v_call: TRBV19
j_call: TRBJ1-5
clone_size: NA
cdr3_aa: CASSAGWNSNQPQHF

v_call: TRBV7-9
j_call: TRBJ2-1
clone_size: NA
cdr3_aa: CASGADPSYNEQFF

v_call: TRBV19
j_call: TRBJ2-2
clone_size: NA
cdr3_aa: CATRQGNGELFF

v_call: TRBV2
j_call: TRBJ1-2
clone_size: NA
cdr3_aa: CASSENLPVGQVTF

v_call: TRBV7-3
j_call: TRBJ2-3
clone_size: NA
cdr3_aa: CASSPVGGAADTQYF

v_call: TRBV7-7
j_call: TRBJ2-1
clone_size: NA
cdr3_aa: CASSPQTSSLEQFF

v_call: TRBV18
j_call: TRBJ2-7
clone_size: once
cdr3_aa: CASSWDRAEQYF

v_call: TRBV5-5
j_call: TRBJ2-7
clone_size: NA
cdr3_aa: CASSRGLAEHYEQYF

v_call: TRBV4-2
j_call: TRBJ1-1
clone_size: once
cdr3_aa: CASSPPRGLFLNTEAFF

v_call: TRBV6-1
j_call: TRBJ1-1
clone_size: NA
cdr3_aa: CASSRDRGNTEAFF

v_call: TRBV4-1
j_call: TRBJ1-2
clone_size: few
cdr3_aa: CASSHVDWGYGYTF